These 32 T cell receptor beta chains share one sample of origin, sequenced in a study of radiotherapy plus CTLA-4 blockade in lung cancer listed by TCRdb under 2018. The library was obtained by the immunoSEQ multiplex PCR assay. Held by TCRdb, this immuneACCESS table contains in-frame sequences only and omits some clones. Under half of the omission traces to an unresolved V gene where checked; the cause of the rest is unknown. The sample has about 82,000 clones on record, approximately 75% of them singletons. The ten largest clones take up about 14% of the sample. Here the sequenced sample was peripheral blood, taken from a patient treated with radiotherapy plus ipilimumab. Receptor source: a human donor with non-small cell lung cancer that progressed on radiotherapy plus ipilimumab.

The chain combines TRBV5-1 with TRBJ1-6, with D unclear. From germline, CDR1 is SGHRS and CDR2 YFSETQ. Trimming took off 0 bases at V and 9 bases at J, with 10 bases between the two ends. The CDR3 runs to 14 residues. The CDR3 DNA is TGCGCCAGCAGCTTGGAAGGGTCGGCTTCACCCCTCCACTTT. Translated: CASSLEGSASPLHF.

The CDR3 DNA follows: TGTGCCACCAGCAGAGATTATGGGGACGGGCAAGAGACCCAGTACTTC. This sequence encodes CATSRDYGDGQETQYF. The chain combines TRBV15 with TRBJ2-5; D possibly matches TRBD1 or TRBD2 (5 bases each). Per germline, CDR1 LNHNV and CDR2 YYDKDF (reference sequence). Between the trimmed V and J ends, which lost 0 bases and 2 bases, there was a span of 13 bases. The CDR3 is 16 residues long.

This clone occurred once. The chain is built from TRBV7-8 and TRBJ1-2, with 7 bases matching TRBD1. Germline V gene data show CDR1 as SGHVS and CDR2 as FQNEAQ. Trimming at V came to 5 bases and at J to 8 bases, leaving 5 bases not matched to a gene. The CDR3 spans 12 residues. The DNA of the CDR3 is TGTGCCAGCAGCATCACAGGGGTAGGCTACACCTTC. The encoded protein is CASSITGVGYTF.

This chain links TRBV7-3 with TRBJ2-3, with 7 bases fitting TRBD2. Germline-derived CDR1 and CDR2 are SGHTA and FQGTGA. The CDR3 loop spans 15 amino acids. V lost 5 bases to trimming and J lost 2 bases; unmatched junction nucleotides: 7. The CDR3 DNA is TGTGCCAGCAGCCCCGGGACTACCGACACAGATACGCAGTATTTT. Translated, it gives CASSPGTTDTDTQYF. The full variable domain, its missing parts supplied by reference TRBV7-3 and TRBJ2-3, is GAGVSQTPSNKVTEKGKYVELRCDPISGHTALYWYRQSLGQGPEFLIYFQGTGAADDSGLPNDRFFAVRPEGSVSTLKIQRTERGDSAVYLCASSPGTTDTDTQYFGPGTRLTVL.

The chain recombines TRBV28 with TRBJ2-3; either TRBD1 or TRBD2 may supply D (5 bases each). The CDR3 totals 14 residues. Germline values: CDR1 MDHEN, CDR2 SYDVKM. Trimming shortened V by 3 bases and J by 5 bases, and 12 bases separated the two germline ends. CDR3 DNA: TGTGCCAGCAGTTTTGCCGGGGCAGGAGATACGCAGTATTTT. Translated: CASSFAGAGDTQYF.

The CDR3, as DNA: TGTGCCAGCAGCCCCACCAGCAATCAGCCCCAGCATTTT. It is translated as CASSPTSNQPQHF. The chain has TRBV11-2 and TRBJ1-5; no definite D call. V lost 5 bases, J lost 1 base, and 6 bases lay in between. This CDR3 contains 13 residues. The germline V gene has CDR1 SGHAT and CDR2 FQNNGV.

The chain is built from TRBV5-1 and TRBJ1-3, with D unresolved. Germline V gene sequence: CDR1 SGHRS, CDR2 YFSETQ. V was trimmed by 0 bases and J by 0 bases, leaving 7 bases between them. CDR3 length equals 15 residues. The CDR3 region is CASSLEITSGNTIYF. The CDR3 coding sequence is TGCGCCAGCAGCTTGGAAATTACCTCTGGAAACACCATATATTTT.

This clone was seen more than once but under ten times. The chain joins TRBV4-1 to TRBJ1-2, with unresolved D. Germline CDR1 MGHRA, CDR2 YSYEKL. Between the trimmed V and J ends, which lost 0 bases and 7 bases, there was a span of 12 bases. This CDR3 contains 14 residues. For the CDR3, the DNA is TGCGCCAGCAGCCAAGATTGGGGAGGTGGTGGCTACACCTTC. Protein product: CASSQDWGGGGYTF.

V gene TRBV5-5 combines with J gene TRBJ1-6, with 7 positions matching TRBD1. This CDR3 contains 17 residues. The V gene's germline CDR1 is SGHKS and CDR2 YYEKEE (reference sequence). Trimming took 4 bases from V and 1 from J; bases not matched to a gene: 8. CDR3 sequence reads: CASSPIPGQSYNSPLHF. Written as DNA, the CDR3 is TGTGCCAGCAGCCCAATCCCGGGACAGTCCTATAATTCACCCCTCCACTTT.

The rearrangement links TRBV9 to TRBJ2-7; a possible D gene is TRBD2 (6 bases). V shed 3 bases and J shed 1 base, with 17 bases lying between them. There are 16 residues in the CDR3. CDR1 is SGDLS, CDR2 YYNGEE, per germline. CDR3 residues: CASSAGRGLKSYEQYF. CDR3 in DNA: TGTGCCAGCAGCGCGGGGCGGGGCCTCAAGTCCTACGAGCAGTACTTC.

V gene TRBV7-2 combines with J gene TRBJ2-3; 8 bases are shared with TRBD2. V was clipped by 5 bases and J by 4 bases; unmatched bases: 8. Germline CDR1 SGHTA, CDR2 FQGNSA. The CDR3 runs to 15 residues. CDR3 bases: TGTGCCAGCAGCCGTCGGGGGGGACAAGCAGATACGCAGTATTTT. It yields the protein CASSRRGGQADTQYF.

The genes are TRBV18 and TRBJ1-2; D is ambiguous. This CDR3 has 13 residues. The germline gives CDR1 KGHSH, CDR2 LQKENI. V was shortened by 2 bases and J by 1 base, with 5 bases between the two germline ends. As DNA, the CDR3 is TGTGCCAGCTCACCAAAGAATAACTATGGCTACACCTTC. It codes for CASSPKNNYGYTF.

Only one count was recorded for this clone. The rearrangement uses TRBV6-1 and TRBJ1-2; the D gene is possibly TRBD1 (5 bases). This CDR3 has 13 residues. V was cut by 8 bases and J by 2 bases, with 12 bases left in between. Germline V gives CDR1 MNHNS, CDR2 SASEGT. CDR3 DNA: TGTGCCAGCGGACGGACACCGAACTATGGCTACACCTTC. Its translation is CASGRTPNYGYTF.

This clone was observed a few times. The chain combines TRBV27 with TRBJ2-7; TRBD1 might be the D (5 bases). The V gene lost 7 bases and the J gene lost 3 bases, with 13 bases spanning the gap. The CDR3 is 13 amino acids. Germline-derived CDR1 and CDR2 are MNHEY and SMNVEV (reference sequence). CDR3 amino acids: CASKQGDRYEQYF. The CDR3 bases are TGTGCCAGCAAGCAGGGTGATCGCTACGAGCAGTACTTC.

The chain employs TRBV10-1 and TRBJ1-5; D may be TRBD1 (5 bases). The V end was cut by 5 bases, the J end by 9 bases, with 23 bases between. The CDR3 covers 16 residues. Germline CDR1 and CDR2: WNHNN and SYGVQD (reference sequence). CDR3 protein: CASSFGGRQAQWPQHF. The CDR3, as DNA: TGCGCCAGCAGTTTCGGGGGACGCCAAGCTCAATGGCCCCAGCATTTT.

The chain has TRBV5-4 and TRBJ1-1; TRBD1 agrees at 7 bases. CDR1 and CDR2 (germline): SGHNT, YYREEE (reference sequence). Trimming cost V 0 bases and J 0 bases; bases outside gene matches: 2. The CDR3 length is 15 residues. CDR3 protein: CASSLGDSMNTEAFF. CDR3 sequence (DNA): TGTGCCAGCAGCTTGGGGGACAGCATGAACACTGAAGCTTTCTTT.

This chain links TRBV6-6 with TRBJ1-2; possibly TRBD1 for D (6 bases). V was clipped by 4 bases and J by 4 bases, with 7 bases between them. Germline loops: CDR1 MNHNY, CDR2 SVGAGI (reference sequence). The CDR3 consists of 12 residues. CDR3 residues: CASSSDSYGYTF. The CDR3 region has the DNA TGTGCCAGCAGTTCGGACAGCTATGGCTACACCTTC.

This clone appeared a few times. The chain employs TRBV28 and TRBJ1-5; the D is unclear. Germline values: CDR1 MDHEN, CDR2 SYDVKM. V was clipped by 6 bases and J by 2 bases, with 14 bases between them. This CDR3 region has 15 residues. CDR3 DNA: TGTGCCAGCAGACATTCCGGGAGGGGCAATCAGCCCCAGCATTTT. Amino acid sequence: CASRHSGRGNQPQHF.

This chain connects TRBV2 to TRBJ2-3, with D tentatively TRBD2 (6 bases). CDR3 size: 13 residues. The ends were cut back, 3 bases at V and 9 bases at J, with 13 bases in the middle. Germline V gives CDR1 SNHLY, CDR2 FYNNEI. The CDR3 sequence is CASSDGGLGTQYF. As DNA, the CDR3 is TGTGCCAGCAGTGACGGGGGATTAGGCACGCAGTATTTT.

The chain couples TRBV12-2 to TRBJ2-7; the table's D call, TRBD2, was not checked against the DNA. TRBV12-2 is marked as a pseudogene. The CDR3 consists of 15 residues. This CDR3 is CASRPARGRSHEQYF. CDR3 coding DNA: TGTGCAAGTCGCCCAGCCCGAGGGAGGTCCCACGAGCAGTACTTC.

Only a few counts were recorded for this clone. The CDR3 loop is CASSIVRGMNTEAFF. The CDR3 nucleotides read TGTGCCAGTAGTATAGTCCGGGGCATGAACACTGAAGCTTTCTTT. This chain uses TRBV19 with TRBJ1-1, with TRBD1 as a possible D gene (5 bases). Germline V gene data show CDR1 as LNHDA and CDR2 as SQIVND (reference sequence). The CDR3 has 15 amino acids. The V and J ends lost 1 base and 0 bases respectively, with 9 bases between them.

V and J are TRBV28 and TRBJ1-5, with D unresolved. Trimming stripped 4 bases from V and 9 bases from J, with 10 bases between. The CDR3 spans 12 residues. Looked up from germline, CDR1 is MDHEN and CDR2 is SYDVKM. The CDR3 DNA reads TGTGCCAGCAGTTATCGAGGGTCGCCCCAGCATTTT. As protein: CASSYRGSPQHF.

V and J are TRBV7-2 and TRBJ1-2, with a possible D match to TRBD1 (6 bases). This CDR3 contains 16 residues. Trimming took 1 base from V and 0 from J, leaving 12 bases between them. CDR1 SGHTA and CDR2 FQGNSA come from the germline V gene. The CDR3 spells CASSLEGTRANYGYTF. CDR3 DNA sequence: TGTGCCAGCAGCTTAGAAGGGACACGCGCTAACTATGGCTACACCTTC.

The chain uses TRBV6-5 and TRBJ2-5; D might be TRBD1 (6 bases). Germline-derived CDR1 and CDR2 are MNHEY and SVGAGI. V was clipped by 5 bases and J by 3 bases, with 10 bases between them. The CDR3 has 13 amino acids. The CDR3 DNA reads as TGTGCCAGCAGTCTAGGACAGAAAGAGACCCAGTACTTC. Translation gives CASSLGQKETQYF.

V and J are TRBV2 and TRBJ2-3; D uncertain. The germline CDR1 and CDR2 sequences are SNHLY and FYNNEI. The ends were cut back, 3 bases at V and 6 bases at J, with 13 bases in the middle. There are 14 residues in the CDR3. CDR3 nucleotide sequence: TGTGCCAGCAGTGACGGCGAAGAAGGGGATACGCAGTATTTT. Its protein product is CASSDGEEGDTQYF.

The chain is built from TRBV27 and TRBJ2-3, with 9 nucleotides matching TRBD2. V lost 3 bases, J lost 4 bases, and 5 bases stayed unmatched. There are 15 residues in the CDR3. CDR1 and CDR2 (germline): MNHEY, SMNVEV (reference sequence). CDR3 DNA: TGTGCCAGCAGTTTGGGAGCGGGAGGTTCAGATACGCAGTATTTT. It encodes CASSLGAGGSDTQYF.

The chain employs TRBV13 and TRBJ1-2; 7 bases are shared with TRBD1. This CDR3 has 18 amino acids. CDR1 PRHDT and CDR2 FYEKMQ come from the germline V gene (reference sequence). Germline trimming cut 3 bases from V and 6 bases from J; bases unmatched to any gene: 19. CDR3 coding DNA: TGTGCCAGCAGCTTCGGTCCTTATACAGGGGAGGTTGGGGATGGCTACACCTTC. Its protein is CASSFGPYTGEVGDGYTF.

The rearrangement joins TRBV2 to TRBJ2-2, with D tentatively TRBD1 (6 bases). This CDR3 spans 14 amino acids. Trimming cost V 7 bases and J 6 bases, with 15 bases left between them. Per germline, CDR1 SNHLY and CDR2 FYNNEI. CDR3 residues: CASIVDRFSGELFF. CDR3 bases: TGTGCCAGCATCGTCGACAGGTTTTCCGGGGAGCTGTTTTTT.

On this clone itself: At the DNA level, this CDR3 is encoded by other sequences in the same sample as well. This chain links TRBV30 with TRBJ1-5; TRBD1 is a possible D gene (6 bases). Per the germline V gene, CDR1 is GTSNPN and CDR2 is SVGIG (reference sequence). Trimming cost V 0 bases and J 9 bases, with 15 bases left between them. This CDR3 is 14 amino acids long. This CDR3 reads CAWSVGGGWGPQHF. The DNA of the CDR3 is TGTGCCTGGAGTGTAGGGGGGGGGTGGGGGCCCCAGCATTTT.

Within the sample, this clone is medium-sized. The rearrangement joins TRBV6-5 to TRBJ2-3; 13 bases map to TRBD2. There are 16 residues in the CDR3. V gave up 0 bases and J gave up 4 bases; unmatched junction bases: 1. Germline-derived CDR1 and CDR2 are MNHEY and SVGAGI. CDR3 sequence reads: CASSYSGTSGADTQYF. For the CDR3, the DNA is TGTGCCAGCAGTTACTCCGGGACTAGCGGGGCAGATACGCAGTATTTT.

The rearrangement links TRBV18 to TRBJ1-2; 10 nucleotides align to TRBD1. The germline CDR1 and CDR2 sequences are KGHSH and LQKENI. The V and J ends lost 3 bases and 6 bases, in that order; junction bases with no gene match: 19. This CDR3 region has 19 residues. CDR3 sequence: CASSPFNPGQGRRDDGYTF. As DNA, the CDR3 is TGTGCCAGCTCACCCTTTAATCCGGGACAGGGGCGCCGCGACGATGGCTACACCTTC.

J is TRBJ1-3 and V is TRBV5-4; TRBD1 is a possible D gene (5 bases). The V gene lost 2 bases and the J gene lost 4 bases, with 10 bases spanning the gap. This CDR3 region has 14 residues. Germline CDR1 reads SGHNT; CDR2 reads YYREEE (reference sequence). The CDR3 loop is CASSFNGQGNTIYF. As DNA, the CDR3 is TGTGCCAGCAGCTTTAACGGACAAGGAAACACCATATATTTT.